The T cell receptor (beta chain) under discussion was sequenced for a study of cytomegalovirus exposure and HLA in healthy donors. The PCR had 60 Vbeta and 13 Jbeta primers. Repertoires were generated with immunoSEQ multiplex PCR, while TCRdb's copy carries only in-frame clones and drops some. The sample records 110,000 or so clones, roughly 70% being singletons. General observations from the study: A later look showed TCR association rates differing by HLA locus, highest for DRB1 and lowest for HLA-C. A previous analysis found most TCR beta V segments productive roughly 90% or roughly 30% of the time. Cytomegalovirus status was reportedly diagnosed by the classifier with high specificity and sensitivity. A later analysis linked a missense DCLRE1C variant to TCR beta V- and J-gene trimming.

For this clone: As yet, its antigen is unknown.

Germline V gene data show CDR1 as SGHDT and CDR2 as YYEEEE. Unmatched junction bases numbered 2, after V lost 1 base and J lost 2 bases. The CDR3 is 15 residues long. The specimen was PBMCs. The receptor was derived from a woman aged 40 to 49 in good health and CMV-seropositive. The chain combines TRBV5-6 with TRBJ2-1; 8 nucleotides agree with TRBD2. The CDR3 nucleotides are TGTGCCAGCAGCTTGAGGCGGGGGGCCTACAATGAGCAGTTCTTC. It is translated as CASSLRRGAYNEQFF.